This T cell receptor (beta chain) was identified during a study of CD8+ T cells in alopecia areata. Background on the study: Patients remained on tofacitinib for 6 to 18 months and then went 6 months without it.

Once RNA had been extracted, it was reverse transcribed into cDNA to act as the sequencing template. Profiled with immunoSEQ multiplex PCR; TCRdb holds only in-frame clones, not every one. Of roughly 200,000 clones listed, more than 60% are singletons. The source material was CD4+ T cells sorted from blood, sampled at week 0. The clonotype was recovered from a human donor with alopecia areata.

CDR3 residues: CSVVGRPQQFF. As DNA, the CDR3 is TGCAGCGTTGTGGGCAGGCCTCAACAGTTCTTC. This chain uses TRBV29-1 with TRBJ2-1; D gene ambiguous. The CDR3 has 11 residues. Trimming left V 4 bases short and J 13 bases short, with 14 bases between. CDR1 and CDR2 (germline): SQVTM, ANQGSEA.